This T cell receptor beta chain was recorded in a study of T cells in Graves' hyperthyroidism and ophthalmopathy. Findings and caveats of the study: A median around 5.9 months before onset, the model predicted ophthalmopathy. Clonotypes that were expanded in thyroid above 0.001 mostly appeared in blood too. Ophthalmopathy could be told apart from stable hyperthyroidism with a 13 V-J model.

Exclusion criteria comprised uncontrolled infection, other autoimmune disease, pregnancy or lactation. The CDR3 has 16 amino acids. The V gene lost 0 bases and the J gene lost 2 bases, with 10 bases spanning the gap. Looked up from germline, CDR1 is SGHVS and CDR2 is FQNEAQ. Regarding this clonotype: The antigen is undetermined.

RNA transcripts yielded amplified TCR beta CDR3 regions. RT-PCR in the first round (using the HTBI primer set) targeted the TCR CDR3. TCRdb itself ran the multiplex PCR reads through MiXCR, one entry per CDR3 protein. The table includes roughly 500,000 distinct CDR3 sequences, over 35% detected once. The chain joins TRBV7-8 to TRBJ2-2; D perhaps matches TRBD1 (6 bases). The receptor was isolated from an adult woman with Graves' disease, either hyperthyroidism or ophthalmopathy (not recorded which). Sequencing was carried out using peripheral blood or thyroid tissue (not recorded which). The CDR3 loop is CASSLAGTYNTGELFF. In DNA, the CDR3 is TGTGCCAGCAGCTTAGCCGGGACATACAACACCGGGGAGCTGTTTTTT.